This TCR beta chain was recorded in a study of blood T cell repertoires in COVID-19. The V gene's germline CDR1 is SGHNT and CDR2 YENEEA. Between the trimmed V and J ends, which lost 5 bases and 1 base, there was a span of 17 bases. CDR3 length: 16 residues. This table comes from immunoSEQ multiplex PCR, and its TCRdb copy is limited to in-frame clones, with some not included. The sample records a few hundred thousand clones, 90% being singletons. This study enrolled people aged roughly 18 to 90 from approximately 24 US geographic areas. The receptor's source is a young woman with acute COVID-19. Sequencing was done on a sample of PBMCs or T cells enriched from blood (not recorded which). This chain links TRBV11-3 with TRBJ1-1; D gene ambiguous. The CDR3: CASSRTRHLSNTEAFF. CDR3 nucleotide sequence: TGTGCCAGCAGCCGTACCAGACATCTCTCGAACACTGAAGCTTTCTTT.